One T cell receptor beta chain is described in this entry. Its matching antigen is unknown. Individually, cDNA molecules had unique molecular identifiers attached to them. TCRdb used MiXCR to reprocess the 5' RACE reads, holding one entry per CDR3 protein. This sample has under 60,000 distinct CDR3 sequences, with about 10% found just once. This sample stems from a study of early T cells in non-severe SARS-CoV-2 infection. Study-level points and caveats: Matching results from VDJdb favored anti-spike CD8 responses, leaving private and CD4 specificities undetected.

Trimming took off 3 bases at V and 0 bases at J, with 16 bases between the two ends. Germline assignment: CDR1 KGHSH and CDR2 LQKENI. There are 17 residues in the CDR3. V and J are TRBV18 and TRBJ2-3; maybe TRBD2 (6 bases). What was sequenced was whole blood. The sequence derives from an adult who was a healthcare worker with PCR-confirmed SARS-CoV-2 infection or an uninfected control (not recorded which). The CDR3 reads CASSPIGPGVSTDTQYF. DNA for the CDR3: TGTGCCAGCTCACCGATAGGCCCGGGAGTCAGCACAGATACGCAGTATTTT.